Each of the 5 T cell receptor beta chains below was sequenced from the same sample in a study of T cell changes during pregnancy in multiple sclerosis. Libraries were prepared by immunoSEQ multiplex PCR; TCRdb keeps only in-frame clonotypes and omits some of them. The sample records approximately 45,000 clones, around 90% being singletons. Material: CD4+ T cells from peripheral blood mononuclear cells, obtained in the first trimester of pregnancy. All receptors derive from a female donor with multiple sclerosis, enrolled in a pregnancy study.

The V call is TRBV9, the J call TRBJ1-5, with 7 positions matching TRBD1. The V gene's germline CDR1 is SGDLS and CDR2 YYNGEE. V gave up 2 bases and J gave up 10 bases; unmatched junction bases: 9. The CDR3 is 14 amino acids. The CDR3 protein is CASSVEAGGRPQHF. In nucleotides, the CDR3 is TGTGCCAGCAGCGTCGAGGCAGGGGGTCGACCCCAGCATTTT.

This sequence joins TRBV10-3 and TRBJ2-2, with D possibly matching TRBD2 (6 bases). V dropped 11 bases and J dropped 4 bases, with 11 bases sitting between them. This CDR3 has 12 amino acids. From germline, CDR1 is ENHRY and CDR2 SYGVKD. This CDR3 is CAVGSSTGELFF. DNA of the CDR3: TGTGCCGTCGGGAGTAGCACCGGGGAGCTGTTTTTT.

The chain links TRBV6-4 to TRBJ2-7, with 10 nucleotides matching TRBD1. The CDR3 spans 13 residues. J was trimmed by 6 bases and V by 5 bases; bases with no gene match: 4. CDR1 is MRHNA, CDR2 SNTAGT, per germline. CDR3 loop: CASSRDRGFEQYF. The CDR3 nucleotides are TGTGCCAGCAGTAGGGACAGGGGTTTCGAGCAGTACTTC.

The chain combines TRBV4-1 with TRBJ1-2, with 9 bases that match TRBD1. Germline loops: CDR1 MGHRA, CDR2 YSYEKL. With 2 bases clipped from V and 4 bases from J, the junction kept 5 bases outside the gene matches. The CDR3 spans 15 residues. CDR3 sequence: CASSQNGQGFYGYTF. The CDR3 DNA follows: TGCGCCAGCAGCCAAAACGGACAGGGGTTCTATGGCTACACCTTC.

The rearrangement links TRBV11-3 to TRBJ2-1; 10 nucleotides align to TRBD2. The germline CDR1 and CDR2 sequences are SGHNT and YENEEA. V shed 1 base, J shed 2 bases, and the junction held 2 bases outside the gene matches. This CDR3 comprises 16 residues. For the CDR3, the DNA is TGTGCCAGCAGCTTAGGAGCGGGAGGGCCCTACAATGAGCAGTTCTTC. It specifies CASSLGAGGPYNEQFF.